This TCR beta chain was identified in a study of blood T cell repertoires in COVID-19. Study information: Samples taken during acute and convalescent COVID-19 were collected in the United States, Italy and Spain. The analysed material was cDNA or gDNA that came from T cells, B-cell-depleted T cells, or PBMCs.

Profiling relied on immunoSEQ multiplex PCR, and the TCRdb table lists in-frame clones only, not all of them. The sample lists 140,000 to 150,000 clones, around 90% seen once, with roughly 3.9% in the top ten. Residents of around 24 US areas, aged about 18 to 89 years, made up the participants. Cohorts were assigned according to the clinical history that participants reported. Trimming took 6 bases from V and 1 from J; bases not matched to a gene: 1. Germline V lookup: CDR1 MDHEN, CDR2 SYDVKM. The CDR3 has 14 residues. The sample consisted of PBMCs or T cells enriched from blood (not recorded which). This TCR came from a woman aged 40 to 50 who had been exposed to COVID-19. The chain links TRBV28 to TRBJ2-1; 9 nucleotides align to TRBD2. CDR3 region: CASRAGGSYNEQFF. In DNA, the CDR3 is TGTGCCAGCAGAGCGGGAGGATCCTACAATGAGCAGTTCTTC.